The sequence of this TCR beta chain was determined in a study of blood T cell repertoires in COVID-19. Overall study context: Nucleic acid was either cDNA or gDNA, and it came from T cells, B-cell-depleted T cells, or PBMCs.

Per the original methods: Amplification of reference gene primers was used by the study to estimate nucleated cell counts. The table came from immunoSEQ multiplex PCR; TCRdb's copy has only in-frame clones and leaves some out. V, J and clone size were drawn from that table, and D and trimming were deduced from the DNA. The sample consists of about 300,000 clones, approximately 84% of them appearing once. The CDR3 loop spans 14 amino acids. Germline values: CDR1 SGHTA, CDR2 FQGNSA. Regarding this clone: One junction end disagrees with the germline gene, perhaps due to a read error.

All enrollees were about 18 to 90 years old and from about 24 US areas. Cohort 3 recovery required two negative PCRs, clearance, or symptom resolution. Material: PBMCs or T cells enriched from blood (not recorded which). The clonotype was recovered from a young woman who had recovered from COVID-19. This chain joins TRBV7-2 and TRBJ2-3; 9 bases match TRBD2. As DNA, the CDR3 is TGTGCCAGCAGCCCCAAATTACTAGCGGGTGTCCTCCTTTGG. It yields the protein CASSPKLLAGVLLW.